This T cell receptor beta chain was observed in a study of T cells in Graves' hyperthyroidism and ophthalmopathy. Notes on the study in general: Ophthalmopathy stood apart from stable hyperthyroidism in a 13 V-J model. Blood held most thyroid clonotypes expanded above 0.001 frequency. Ophthalmopathy onset followed model prediction by a median around 6.9 months.

What was amplified from RNA transcripts were TCR beta CDR3 regions. Primed by the HTBI set, a first-round RT-PCR was run on the TCR CDR3. TCRdb re-called the multiplex PCR reads with MiXCR, one entry per CDR3 protein. Here the sample spans about 400,000 distinct CDR3 sequences, approximately 14% being singletons. Ten or more counts support this clonotype. The antigen is unknown. Trimming removed 4 bases from V and 0 bases from J, with 16 bases in between. Germline V gives CDR1 SNHLY, CDR2 FYNNEI. This CDR3 contains 17 residues. Hyperthyroidism, newly diagnosed and lasting under 2 months, affected patients aged 18 to 65.

J is TRBJ1-5 and V is TRBV2; possibly TRBD1 for D (5 bases). This TCR was recovered from a woman under 30 with Graves' hyperthyroidism. The material sequenced was blood. The CDR3 DNA sequence: TGTGCCAGCAGTGCCATTTCAAACAGGATTAGCAATCAGCCCCAGCATTTT. This sequence encodes CASSAISNRISNQPQHF.